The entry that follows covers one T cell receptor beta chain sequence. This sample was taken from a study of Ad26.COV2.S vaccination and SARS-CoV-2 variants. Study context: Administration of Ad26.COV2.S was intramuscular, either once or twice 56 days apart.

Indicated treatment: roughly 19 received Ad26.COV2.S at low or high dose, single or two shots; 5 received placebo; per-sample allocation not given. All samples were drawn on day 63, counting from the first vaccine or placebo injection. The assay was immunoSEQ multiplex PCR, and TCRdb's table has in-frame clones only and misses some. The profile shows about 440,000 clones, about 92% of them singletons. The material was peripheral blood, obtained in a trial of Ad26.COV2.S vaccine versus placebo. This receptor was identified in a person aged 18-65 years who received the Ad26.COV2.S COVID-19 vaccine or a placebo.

The DNA of the CDR3 is TGCGCCAGCAGCACCCGACAGGGGGGCTACGAGCAGTACTTC. Protein sequence: CASSTRQGGYEQYF. The rearrangement uses TRBV4-1 and TRBJ2-7; TRBD1 agrees at 9 bases. Trimming took 5 bases from V and 3 from J; bases not matched to a gene: 5. Germline V lookup: CDR1 MGHRA, CDR2 YSYEKL. This CDR3 has 14 residues.